What follows are 7 T cell receptor beta chains derived from one specimen sequenced in a study of control samples from healthy donors and cancer patients (dated by TCRdb to 2018 to 2020). Library preparation used the immunoSEQ multiplex PCR assay. In TCRdb, the immuneACCESS table is reduced to in-frame sequences with V and J assigned. These tables do not hold every clone; where another copy was compared, an unresolved V gene accounts for under half, and the others remain unexplained. This sample gives more than 20,000 clones in total; roughly four fifths of them show up just once. In total, the top ten clones hold approximately 30% of the sample. Sequencing used PBMCs. The receptors derive from a man aged 55 to 70 with head and neck cancer.

This clone was observed a single time. The CDR3: CASSPYRDKNYEQYF. In DNA form, the CDR3 reads TGTGCCAGCAGCCCCTACCGGGACAAGAACTACGAGCAGTACTTC. The chain has TRBV3-1 (or the pseudogene TRBV3-2) and TRBJ2-7; tentatively, D is TRBD1 (6 bases). Trimming removed 4 bases at V and 3 bases at J, with 16 bases between. The germline V gene encodes CDR1 LGHDT and CDR2 YNNKEL (reference sequence). CDR3 length: 15 residues.

The sample holds one count of this clone. This chain connects TRBV5-1 to TRBJ1-2; D is undetermined. This CDR3 has 13 amino acids. Trimming removed 4 bases from V and 8 bases from J, with 15 bases in between. The germline V gene encodes CDR1 SGHRS and CDR2 YFSETQ. In nucleotides, the CDR3 is TGCGCCAGCAGCCCATCGAGTACCGGGGGCTACACCTTC. Residues: CASSPSSTGGYTF.

The chain is built from TRBV27 and TRBJ2-2, with 12 bases that match TRBD2. CDR3 length equals 15 residues. Germline values: CDR1 MNHEY, CDR2 SMNVEV (reference sequence). With 4 bases clipped from V and 7 bases from J, the junction kept 4 bases outside the gene matches. The CDR3 sequence: CASSWTSGIVGELFF. CDR3 coding DNA: TGTGCCAGCAGTTGGACTAGCGGGATTGTCGGGGAGCTGTTTTTT.

The chain employs TRBV18 and TRBJ2-1, with no clear D. CDR1 KGHSH and CDR2 LQKENI come from the germline V gene. The CDR3 is 12 amino acids. Trimming stripped 3 bases from V and 5 bases from J, with 5 bases between. As DNA, the CDR3 is TGTGCCAGCTCACCGATAGACAATGAGCAGTTCTTC. It translates to CASSPIDNEQFF.

The chain carries TRBV28 and TRBJ1-3; possibly TRBD1 for D (5 bases). Between the trimmed V and J ends, which lost 6 bases and 4 bases, there was a span of 13 bases. CDR3 length: 14 residues. Germline V lookup: CDR1 MDHEN, CDR2 SYDVKM. Here the CDR3 reads CASSPGTVGNTIYF. The CDR3 nucleotides are TGTGCCAGCAGCCCTGGGACGGTCGGAAACACCATATATTTT.

CDR3 sequence: CASTRVRGNTEAFF. The CDR3 DNA reads TGCGCCAGCACGAGGGTGCGGGGAAACACTGAAGCTTTCTTT. The gene calls are TRBV5-1 and TRBJ1-1; D remains ambiguous. Trimming took 6 bases from V and 2 from J, leaving 14 bases between them. This CDR3 spans 14 amino acids. Germline-derived CDR1 and CDR2 are SGHRS and YFSETQ.

This clone was picked up one time. The chain recombines TRBV5-1 with TRBJ2-5; 7 positions agree with TRBD1. The junction had 5 bases not matched to a gene; V was cut back by 4 bases and J by 2 bases. Per germline, CDR1 SGHRS and CDR2 YFSETQ. CDR3 length: 14 amino acids. As DNA, the CDR3 is TGCGCCAGCAGCCAACTGACAGGGCAAGAGACCCAGTACTTC. This encodes CASSQLTGQETQYF.